These 32 T cell receptor beta chains came from one sample sequenced in a study of shared clonotypes between healthy human individuals. Method: immunoSEQ multiplex PCR; TCRdb's copy keeps in-frame clones and lacks some. The sample lists 1.6 million or so clones; approximately 97% were seen once. Sequenced material: naive CD4+ T cells sorted from blood. The subset here: CD45RA+ positively selected. Receptors were obtained from a man aged 25 to 40 in good health.

This chain joins TRBV28 and TRBJ2-2; a possible D gene is TRBD2 (6 bases). CDR1 and CDR2 (germline): MDHEN, SYDVKM. The CDR3 spans 19 residues. V was clipped by 6 bases and J by 5 bases, with 28 bases between them. Here the CDR3 DNA reads TGTGCCAGCAGACCATGGGCCCAAAGGACGGCCGGGGGAACCGGGGAGCTGTTTTTT. It translates to CASRPWAQRTAGGTGELFF.

The genes are TRBV5-1 and TRBJ2-7; 8 nucleotides line up with TRBD2. Germline lookup yields CDR1 SGHRS and CDR2 YFSETQ. Unmatched junction bases numbered 5, after V lost 0 bases and J lost 0 bases. This CDR3 has 16 amino acids. The CDR3 loop reads CASSLAGGISSYEQYF. Here the CDR3 DNA reads TGCGCCAGCAGCTTGGCGGGAGGGATCAGCTCCTACGAGCAGTACTTC.

The chain joins TRBV5-4 to TRBJ2-3, with 7 bases that match TRBD1. The V and J ends lost 4 bases and 2 bases, in that order; junction bases with no gene match: 4. The CDR3 sequence is 14 residues long. Germline V lookup: CDR1 SGHNT, CDR2 YYREEE (reference sequence). CDR3 sequence reads: CASSMTGNTDTQYF. CDR3 sequence (DNA): TGTGCCAGCAGCATGACAGGGAACACAGATACGCAGTATTTT.

The rearrangement links TRBV11-3 to TRBJ2-3; the D is unclear. The CDR3 length is 13 residues. Deletions cut 4 bases from V and 0 bases from J, with 5 bases between. Germline loops: CDR1 SGHNT, CDR2 YENEEA. CDR3 region: CASSWVSTDTQYF. CDR3 bases: TGTGCCAGCAGCTGGGTTAGCACAGATACGCAGTATTTT.

This clone was seen once. V usage is TRBV7-9 and J usage is TRBJ1-3; D gene unclear. The CDR3 contains 15 residues. From germline, CDR1 is SEHNR and CDR2 FQNEAQ (reference sequence). The V and J ends lost 3 bases and 0 bases respectively, with 9 bases between them. The CDR3 here is CASSFTQNSGNTIYF. Written as DNA, the CDR3 is TGTGCCAGCAGCTTCACACAGAACTCTGGAAACACCATATATTTT.

The chain joins TRBV27 to TRBJ2-1; TRBD2 agrees at 16 bases. The CDR3 consists of 16 residues. V shed 4 bases and J 15 bases; nucleotides not matched to a gene: 12. The germline V gene has CDR1 MNHEY and CDR2 SMNVEV (reference sequence). As DNA, the CDR3 is TGTGCCAGCAGTTCAATTCTCCCGGGACTAGCGGGAGGGGTGTTCTTC. Residues: CASSSILPGLAGGVFF.

The rearrangement joins TRBV18 to TRBJ2-3; TRBD2 matches at 10 bases. V gave up 4 bases and J gave up 2 bases; unmatched junction bases: 3. Germline assignment: CDR1 KGHSH and CDR2 LQKENI. CDR3 length: 15 amino acids. CDR3 nucleotides: TGTGCCAGCTCACAGGGACTAGCGACCACAGATACGCAGTATTTT. Its translation is CASSQGLATTDTQYF.

In its sample, this clone was seen once. The chain is built from TRBV27 and TRBJ2-7; TRBD2 is a possible D gene (6 bases). The CDR3 length is 17 residues. Trimming left V 3 bases short and J 4 bases short, with 22 bases between. CDR1 and CDR2 from the germline V gene are MNHEY and SMNVEV (reference sequence). The CDR3, as DNA: TGTGCCAGCAGTTTTTCCCCGAAGGCGGGAATGGCTTACGAGCAGTACTTC. Protein sequence: CASSFSPKAGMAYEQYF.

This sequence joins TRBV10-3 and TRBJ2-1, with 7 positions matching TRBD2. The CDR3 loop spans 16 amino acids. The germline CDR1 and CDR2 sequences are ENHRY and SYGVKD. V lost 4 bases, J lost 2 bases, and 8 bases stayed unmatched. DNA of the CDR3: TGTGCCATCAGTGGAAGGGCCGGGACTACCTACAATGAGCAGTTCTTC. As protein: CAISGRAGTTYNEQFF.

This rearrangement joins TRBV28 to TRBJ2-1; 12 nucleotides align to TRBD2. CDR1 and CDR2 from the germline V gene are MDHEN and SYDVKM. Trimming took 10 bases from V and 4 from J; bases not matched to a gene: 11. The CDR3 contains 16 residues. Here the CDR3 reads CATGGTSGRYYNEQFF. CDR3 in DNA: TGTGCCACCGGCGGAACTAGCGGGAGGTATTACAATGAGCAGTTCTTC.

Worth noting for this clone: This sample also contains other DNA sequences that code for the same CDR3. The rearrangement links TRBV5-1 to TRBJ1-2; D is uncertain. Trimming shortened V by 0 bases and J by 5 bases, and 5 bases separated the two germline ends. The CDR3 has 12 amino acids. Germline loops: CDR1 SGHRS, CDR2 YFSETQ. CDR3 DNA: TGCGCCAGCAGCTTGGAGTCTTATGGCTACACCTTC. It encodes CASSLESYGYTF. The complete variable domain, with remaining parts taken from reference TRBV5-1 and TRBJ1-2, reads KAGVTQTPRYLIKTRGQQVTLSCSPISGHRSVSWYQQTPGQGLQFLFEYFSETQRNKGNFPGRFSGRQFSNSRSEMNVSTLELGDSALYLCASSLESYGYTFGSGTRLTVV.

The rearrangement links TRBV5-1 to TRBJ2-1, with D possibly TRBD1 on 6 matching bases. This CDR3 comprises 15 residues. Looked up from germline, CDR1 is SGHRS and CDR2 is YFSETQ. The V gene lost 3 bases and the J gene lost 2 bases, with 12 bases spanning the gap. The CDR3 reads CASSWTDPPYNEQFF. CDR3 bases: TGCGCCAGCAGCTGGACAGATCCACCCTACAATGAGCAGTTCTTC.

A note on this clone: At one end the junction does not follow the germline gene, possibly because of a read error. The chain is built from TRBV10-3 and TRBJ2-7, with 11 bases identical to TRBD1. The CDR3 runs to 14 residues. Germline V gives CDR1 ENHRY, CDR2 SYGVKD. Written as DNA, the CDR3 is TGTGCCAGCAGTACCGGGACAGGGGGCTACGAGCAGTACTTC. This codes for CASSTGTGGYEQYF.

The rearrangement uses TRBV6-1 and TRBJ1-5; 7 positions agree with TRBD1. Looked up from germline, CDR1 is MNHNS and CDR2 is SASEGT. There are 13 residues in the CDR3. The J segment lost 2 bases and the V segment lost 8 bases, leaving 3 bases of the junction unmatched. The CDR3 is CASRDSRNQPQHF. As DNA, the CDR3 is TGTGCCAGCCGGGACAGCCGCAATCAGCCCCAGCATTTT.

This sequence joins TRBV6-5 and TRBJ2-7; maybe TRBD2 (5 bases). This CDR3 region has 12 residues. CDR1 is MNHEY, CDR2 SVGAGI, per germline. Trimming stripped 4 bases from V and 6 bases from J, with 10 bases between. The CDR3 here is CASSSDLFEQYF. The CDR3 DNA reads as TGTGCCAGCAGTTCGGACTTATTCGAGCAGTACTTC.

This chain connects TRBV7-3 to TRBJ2-1; 7 bases are shared with TRBD1. Per the germline V gene, CDR1 is SGHTA and CDR2 is FQGTGA. The CDR3 covers 14 residues. Trimming removed 5 bases from V and 4 bases from J; junction bases left unmatched: 5. The CDR3 region has the DNA TGTGCCAGCAGCACCGGGACAGCATACAATGAGCAGTTCTTC. Its protein is CASSTGTAYNEQFF.

The chain uses TRBV10-3 and TRBJ2-3, with D uncertain. The CDR3 covers 11 residues. CDR1 ENHRY and CDR2 SYGVKD come from the germline V gene. The V end was cut by 4 bases, the J end by 12 bases, with 11 bases between. DNA for the CDR3: TGTGCCATCAGTGTAGGGCCCTCACAGTATTTT. Translating gives CAISVGPSQYF.

A note on this clone: Germline and junction disagree at one end, which may indicate a read error. The V call is TRBV11-2, the J call TRBJ2-1; 11 bases are shared with TRBD2. Per the germline V gene, CDR1 is SGHAT and CDR2 is FQNNGV. This CDR3 comprises 15 residues. CDR3 DNA sequence: TGTGCCAGCACCTTAGCGGGAGGGAAATACAATGAGCAGTTCTTC. Encoded protein: CASTLAGGKYNEQFF. Using reference TRBV11-2 and TRBJ2-1 for the parts outside the CDR3, the full variable domain is EAGVAQSPRYKIIEKRQSVAFWCNPISGHATLYWYQQILGQGPKLLIQFQNNGVVDDSQLPKDRFSAERLKGVDSTLKIQPAKLEDSAVYLCASTLAGGKYNEQFFGPGTRLTVL.

This chain joins TRBV5-5 and TRBJ2-5, with 10 bases matching TRBD2. Looked up from germline, CDR1 is SGHKS and CDR2 is YYEKEE (reference sequence). This CDR3 comprises 14 residues. V was clipped by 7 bases and J by 3 bases; unmatched bases: 6. The CDR3 coding sequence is TGTGCCAGCTGTAGCGGGAGGAGGGAAGAGACCCAGTACTTC. Its protein product is CASCSGRREETQYF.

The chain joins TRBV10-1 to TRBJ2-7; D is uncertain. Between the trimmed V and J ends, which lost 3 bases and 7 bases, there was a span of 7 bases. Germline V lookup: CDR1 WNHNN, CDR2 SYGVQD (reference sequence). This CDR3 contains 11 residues. The CDR3 DNA reads TGCGCCAGCAGTGACAGTGAAGAGCAGTACTTC. It is translated as CASSDSEEQYF.

The V call is TRBV6-4, the J call TRBJ2-1, with D possibly TRBD2 on 6 matching bases. Per the germline V gene, CDR1 is MRHNA and CDR2 is SNTAGT. This CDR3 contains 16 residues. V lost 2 bases and J 1 base, leaving 12 bases between the germline ends. CDR3 DNA sequence: TGTGCCAGCAGTGACGGGTGGGAGGCTTCCTACAATGAGCAGTTCTTC. This sequence encodes CASSDGWEASYNEQFF.

The chain uses TRBV4-1 and TRBJ1-5; unclear D gene. Trimming removed 0 bases at V and 5 bases at J, with 8 bases between. Per the germline V gene, CDR1 is MGHRA and CDR2 is YSYEKL. This CDR3 has 14 residues. The CDR3 region has the DNA TGCGCCAGCAGCCAAGATCGAGGTTATCAGCCCCAGCATTTT. Translating it yields CASSQDRGYQPQHF.

The genes are TRBV2 and TRBJ2-1; a possible D gene is TRBD2 (6 bases). Germline CDR1 is SNHLY and CDR2 is FYNNEI. Trimming left V 11 bases short and J 6 bases short, with 17 bases between. CDR3 size: 13 residues. CDR3 amino acids: CASHGDSLNEQFF. The CDR3 coding sequence is TGTGCCTCCCACGGGGACTCTCTCAATGAGCAGTTCTTC.

The CDR3 DNA follows: TGCAGCGTTGAAGATGGGACAGGAATCTACAATGAGCAGTTCTTC. This translates into CSVEDGTGIYNEQFF. This rearrangement joins TRBV29-1 to TRBJ2-1; 8 bases fit TRBD1. The trim removed 0 bases at V and 3 bases at J, leaving 4 bases unmatched. CDR1 is SQVTM and CDR2 is ANQGSEA in the germline V gene. The CDR3 is 15 amino acids.

The gene calls are TRBV30 and TRBJ2-5; 7 bases are shared with TRBD2. The CDR3 covers 15 residues. The V and J ends lost 3 bases and 5 bases, in that order; junction bases with no gene match: 12. Germline V gene data show CDR1 as GTSNPN and CDR2 as SVGIG (reference sequence). Here the CDR3 reads CAWRAAGTFRETQYF. The DNA for the CDR3 is TGTGCCTGGAGAGCAGCGGGAACCTTTAGGGAGACCCAGTACTTC. The full variable domain, completed using reference TRBV30 and TRBJ2-5, is SQTIHQWPATLVQPVGSPLSLECTVEGTSNPNLYWYRQAAGRGLQLLFYSVGIGQISSEVPQNLSASRPQDRQFILSSKKLLLSDSGFYLCAWRAAGTFRETQYFGPGTRLLVL.

Remarks on this clone: Additional DNA sequences in this sample encode the identical CDR3. The CDR3 spells CASSLRTGNTEAFF. As DNA, the CDR3 is TGCGCCAGCAGCCTCCGGACAGGGAACACTGAAGCTTTCTTT. The rearrangement joins TRBV5-1 to TRBJ1-1, with 7 bases fitting TRBD1. The junction had 4 bases not matched to a gene; V was cut back by 4 bases and J by 1 base. Germline-derived CDR1 and CDR2 are SGHRS and YFSETQ. The CDR3 has 14 amino acids.

This chain uses TRBV2 with TRBJ2-2, with TRBD2 as a possible D gene (5 bases). Looked up from germline, CDR1 is SNHLY and CDR2 is FYNNEI. With 3 bases removed from V and 0 bases from J, the gap between germline ends came to 8 bases. The CDR3 loop spans 15 amino acids. CDR3: CASSEEVANTGELFF. CDR3 DNA: TGTGCCAGCAGTGAGGAGGTAGCGAACACCGGGGAGCTGTTTTTT.

The chain joins TRBV6-6 to TRBJ2-1, with D perhaps matching TRBD2 (5 bases). The CDR3 has 14 residues. Germline V gives CDR1 MNHNY, CDR2 SVGAGI (reference sequence). The V gene lost 5 bases and the J gene lost 4 bases, with 12 bases spanning the gap. CDR3 region: CASSPREIYNEQFF. The CDR3 DNA is TGTGCCAGCAGTCCGAGGGAGATATACAATGAGCAGTTCTTC.

The chain employs TRBV7-2 and TRBJ1-2; no clear D gene. The V end lost 3 bases, the J end lost 6 bases, and 5 bases lay between the germline ends. CDR3 length equals 11 residues. Germline V CDR1 and CDR2: SGHTA, FQGNSA. The CDR3 reads CASSFPHGYTF. As DNA, the CDR3 is TGTGCCAGCAGCTTCCCTCATGGCTACACCTTC.

This rearrangement joins TRBV5-4 to TRBJ2-3, with D hard to call. The V gene lost 1 base and the J gene lost 6 bases, with 6 bases spanning the gap. Germline-derived CDR1 and CDR2 are SGHNT and YYREEE (reference sequence). This CDR3 has 12 amino acids. The CDR3 reads CASSLSGDTQYF. The CDR3 nucleotides read TGTGCCAGCAGCTTGTCCGGTGATACGCAGTATTTT.

This chain links TRBV6-6 with TRBJ2-3; 10 bases are a match to TRBD1. The V segment lost 0 bases and the J segment 4 bases; nucleotides outside the gene matches: 4. From germline, CDR1 is MNHNY and CDR2 SVGAGI (reference sequence). This CDR3 region has 16 residues. CDR3 DNA sequence: TGTGCCAGCAGTTACTCTGACAGGGGGCTGCCAGATACGCAGTATTTT. It codes for CASSYSDRGLPDTQYF.

Regarding this clone: Other DNA sequences of this sample code for an identical CDR3. The chain joins TRBV19 to TRBJ1-4; D unclear. The germline V gene has CDR1 LNHDA and CDR2 SQIVND (reference sequence). V was pared by 4 bases and J by 2 bases, with 2 bases between. This CDR3 has 12 amino acids. The CDR3, as DNA: TGTGCCAGTAGTACGACTAATGAAAAACTGTTTTTT. This sequence encodes CASSTTNEKLFF.